What follows are 26 T cell receptor beta chains derived from one specimen sequenced in a study of T cells after yellow fever vaccination (dated by TCRdb to between 2018 and 2021). In light of the paper, this sample's treatment or condition label describes: live attenuated yellow fever vaccine strain. The library was built by means of 5' RACE. Data came from an Illumina HiSeq 2500. Clones were called with MiXCR by TCRdb after fastp trimmed the public reads at Q25, and only in-frame beta chains were retained. All rows with the same CDR3 protein become a single entry with the most common DNA and genes. The sample records fewer than 350,000 distinct CDR3 sequences, roughly 9.4% of which are singletons. Around 17% of the sample lies in the top ten. Specimen: PBMCs, collected on the day of the first yellow fever vaccination. The receptors were gathered from a man between 18 and 29 years old who received the YFV17D yellow fever vaccine.

Only a few counts were recorded for this clonotype. This rearrangement joins TRBV5-1 to TRBJ2-7; weak D call: TRBD1 (6 bases). V was trimmed by 4 bases and J by 5 bases, leaving 10 bases between them. CDR3 length equals 12 residues. Germline V gene data show CDR1 as SGHRS and CDR2 as YFSETQ. In nucleotides, the CDR3 is TGCGCCAGCAGCGGGGACAAAGACGAGCAGTACGTC. Translation gives CASSGDKDEQYV.

In this sample, this clonotype turned up many times. The chain employs TRBV20-1 and TRBJ1-5; D remains ambiguous. The V and J ends lost 4 bases and 0 bases respectively, with 4 bases between them. Germline V lookup: CDR1 DFQATT, CDR2 SNEGSKA (reference sequence). This CDR3 has 12 amino acids. CDR3 DNA sequence: TGCAGTGCTACCCCTAGCAATCAGCCCCAGCATTTT. Translated: CSATPSNQPQHF.

This clonotype was seen a handful of times. The genes are TRBV7-2 and TRBJ1-2, with 9 positions matching TRBD1. From germline, CDR1 is SGHTA and CDR2 FQGNSA. V was pared by 7 bases and J by 2 bases, with 5 bases of the junction left unmatched. This CDR3 spans 14 amino acids. The CDR3 is CASTRQGGNYGYTF. Here the CDR3 DNA reads TGTGCCAGCACCAGACAGGGGGGAAACTATGGCTACACCTTC.

This clonotype has only a few counts. The chain joins TRBV5-1 to TRBJ2-3; tentative D call: TRBD2 (7 bases). CDR1 and CDR2 (germline): SGHRS, YFSETQ. Trimming removed 2 bases at V and 2 bases at J, with 15 bases between. This CDR3 spans 16 amino acids. CDR3 nucleotides: TGCGCCAGCAGCTTCGATGGGGGGGCCCCCACAGATACGCAGTATTTT. It yields the protein CASSFDGGAPTDTQYF.

This clonotype was counted between two and nine times. The gene calls are TRBV6-2 or TRBV6-3 and TRBJ1-5; 8 nucleotides line up with TRBD1. The V segment lost 7 bases and the J segment 5 bases; nucleotides outside the gene matches: 7. The length of the CDR3 is 14 residues. Looked up from germline, CDR1 is MNHEY and CDR2 is SVGEGT. CDR3 sequence: CASTQGVGDQPQHF. The CDR3 DNA sequence: TGTGCCAGCACACAGGGGGTAGGCGATCAGCCCCAGCATTTT.

The J gene is TRBJ1-6, the V gene TRBV9; 7 bases agree with TRBD1. The V segment lost 4 bases and the J segment 10 bases; nucleotides outside the gene matches: 8. Germline lookup yields CDR1 SGDLS and CDR2 YYNGEE. This CDR3 spans 14 amino acids. CDR3 loop: CASSPRDSWSPLHF. CDR3 coding DNA: TGTGCCAGCAGCCCCCGGGACAGTTGGTCACCCCTCCACTTT.

J is TRBJ2-1 and V is TRBV12-3 or TRBV12-4; D is perhaps TRBD1 (6 bases). This CDR3 comprises 12 residues. V dropped 2 bases and J dropped 12 bases, with 11 bases sitting between them. The CDR3 DNA reads as TGTGCCAGCAGTTTAAACGAAGGGGGGCAGTTCTTC. Translating it yields CASSLNEGGQFF.

The chain carries TRBV7-9 and TRBJ1-2; D unclear. The germline CDR1 and CDR2 sequences are SEHNR and FQNEAQ (reference sequence). V gave up 7 bases and J gave up 5 bases, with 11 bases separating them. The CDR3 totals 12 residues. CDR3 region: CASTSGVYGYTF. For the CDR3, the DNA is TGTGCCAGCACCTCCGGGGTTTATGGCTACACCTTC.

The table lists this clonotype with many counts. The rearrangement uses TRBV11-2 and TRBJ2-3, with D tentatively TRBD1 or TRBD2 (6 bases each). Germline CDR1 is SGHAT and CDR2 is FQNNGV. This CDR3 region has 18 residues. V was clipped by 6 bases and J by 0 bases, with 22 bases between them. The CDR3 spells CASRRGRGTKTSTDTQYF. The CDR3 DNA reads TGTGCCAGCAGAAGGGGCCGGGGGACAAAAACTAGCACAGATACGCAGTATTTT.

This clonotype was recorded a few times. The chain joins TRBV4-1 to TRBJ2-3, with D unresolved. Per the germline V gene, CDR1 is MGHRA and CDR2 is YSYEKL. Deletions cut 1 base from V and 6 bases from J, with 8 bases between. The CDR3 spans 13 residues. The CDR3 coding sequence is TGCGCCAGCAGCCAAGTATTTCCGGATACGCAGTATTTT. It yields the protein CASSQVFPDTQYF.

This clonotype has just a few counts. The genes are TRBV18 and TRBJ2-1, with 10 bases identical to TRBD1. Germline assignment: CDR1 KGHSH and CDR2 LQKENI. CDR3 length: 15 amino acids. V shed 5 bases and J 4 bases; nucleotides not matched to a gene: 5. The CDR3 bases are TGTGCCAGCTCAACCGGGACAGGGGTGTACAATGAGCAGTTCTTC. Protein: CASSTGTGVYNEQFF. Full variable domain (remainder filled in from reference TRBV18 and TRBJ2-1): NAGVMQNPRHLVRRRGQEARLRCSPMKGHSHVYWYRQLPEEGLKFMVYLQKENIIDESGMPKERFSAEFPKEGPSILRIQQVVRGDSAAYFCASSTGTGVYNEQFFGPGTRLTVL.

The DNA of the CDR3 is TGCGCCAGCAGCTTGGGACTTCAGGGTCTCTCCTACAATGAGCAGTTCTTC. Protein: CASSLGLQGLSYNEQFF. This chain joins TRBV5-1 and TRBJ2-1; TRBD1 is a possible D gene (5 bases). The CDR3 covers 17 residues. V was pared by 0 bases and J by 0 bases, with 13 bases between. The germline V gene has CDR1 SGHRS and CDR2 YFSETQ.

The sample holds many counts of this clonotype. The chain is built from TRBV7-2 and TRBJ2-3, with 8 bases identical to TRBD2. CDR1 is SGHTA and CDR2 is FQGNSA in the germline V gene. V gave up 6 bases and J gave up 2 bases; unmatched junction bases: 4. The CDR3 loop spans 14 amino acids. The CDR3: CASRRGAPTDTQYF. The DNA of the CDR3 is TGTGCCAGCAGGCGGGGGGCCCCCACAGATACGCAGTATTTT.

V is TRBV4-1 and J is TRBJ2-3; 11 nucleotides align to TRBD2. This CDR3 spans 16 amino acids. Germline CDR1 and CDR2: MGHRA and YSYEKL. Trimming took 2 bases from V and 4 from J; bases not matched to a gene: 5. The CDR3 sequence: CASSQIAGGLPDTQYF. Here the CDR3 DNA reads TGCGCCAGCAGCCAAATAGCGGGGGGGCTTCCAGATACGCAGTATTTT.

This clonotype occurred a few times. V usage is TRBV28 and J usage is TRBJ1-4, with D possibly TRBD1 on 5 matching bases. CDR3 length: 14 residues. V dropped 6 bases and J dropped 4 bases, with 12 bases sitting between them. The V gene's germline CDR1 is MDHEN and CDR2 SYDVKM. The CDR3 coding sequence is TGTGCCAGCAGACTCCGACAGTTTAATGAAAAACTGTTTTTT. Translated: CASRLRQFNEKLFF.

The table lists this clonotype with many counts. This chain links TRBV5-1 with TRBJ2-3; 11 bases fit TRBD2. The V and J ends lost 3 bases and 3 bases, in that order; junction bases with no gene match: 9. CDR1 is SGHRS, CDR2 YFSETQ, per germline. CDR3 length equals 17 residues. In DNA form, the CDR3 reads TGCGCCAGCAGCTCTCGACTTAGCGGGGGGGTTACAGATACGCAGTATTTT. Protein: CASSSRLSGGVTDTQYF.

This clonotype showed up just a few times. The chain joins TRBV20-1 to TRBJ1-6, with unresolved D. This CDR3 region has 17 residues. Germline assignment: CDR1 DFQATT and CDR2 SNEGSKA (reference sequence). Trimming removed 5 bases at V and 0 bases at J, with 17 bases between. The CDR3, as DNA: TGCAGTGCTGAACCCCCGAGTTGGGGCTCCTATAATTCACCCCTCCACTTT. Translation: CSAEPPSWGSYNSPLHF.

This clonotype occurred many times. The gene calls are TRBV7-6 and TRBJ2-7; 10 bases agree with TRBD1. Germline V gene data show CDR1 as SGHVS and CDR2 as FNYEAQ. The CDR3 runs to 15 residues. Trimming cost V 5 bases and J 2 bases; bases outside gene matches: 6. In nucleotides, the CDR3 is TGTGCCAGCAGCCCGGGACAGGGGACCCCCTACGAGCAGTACTTC. It specifies CASSPGQGTPYEQYF.

CDR3 sequence (DNA): TGTGCCAGCAGTACACAGGAAGAAGCTTTCTTT. Encoded protein: CASSTQEEAFF. The V and J genes are TRBV2 and TRBJ1-1; D is perhaps TRBD1 (5 bases). Germline V gives CDR1 SNHLY, CDR2 FYNNEI. This CDR3 region has 11 residues. Trimming removed 5 bases from V and 8 bases from J, with 9 bases in between.

The chain couples TRBV9 to TRBJ2-2; 7 bases line up with TRBD1. The CDR3 covers 16 residues. Germline V gives CDR1 SGDLS, CDR2 YYNGEE. The V segment lost 0 bases and the J segment 1 base; nucleotides outside the gene matches: 3. The CDR3 is CASSVGQGQNTGELFF. The CDR3 bases are TGTGCCAGCAGCGTAGGACAGGGCCAGAACACCGGGGAGCTGTTTTTT.

This clonotype has a handful of counts. The chain couples TRBV27 to TRBJ1-6; the D gene is possibly TRBD1 (5 bases). The CDR3 has 14 residues. V lost 3 bases and J 9 bases, leaving 12 bases between the germline ends. CDR1 and CDR2 from the germline V gene are MNHEY and SMNVEV (reference sequence). The CDR3 region has the DNA TGTGCCAGCAGTTTGGGGCGGGCGTCTTCACCCCTCCACTTT. Amino acid sequence: CASSLGRASSPLHF.

This clonotype was counted only a few times. V and J are TRBV6-5 and TRBJ2-7, with a possible D match to TRBD2 (7 bases). The V gene lost 5 bases and the J gene lost 0 bases, with 14 bases spanning the gap. CDR1 is MNHEY and CDR2 is SVGAGI in the germline V gene. This CDR3 has 15 residues. This chain's CDR3 is CASSNMRGPSYEQYF. For the CDR3, the DNA is TGTGCCAGCAGTAACATGCGGGGGCCCTCCTACGAGCAGTACTTC.

The chain employs TRBV7-9 and TRBJ2-1; 8 bases are a match to TRBD2. The V and J ends lost 5 bases and 3 bases, in that order; junction bases with no gene match: 12. CDR3 length equals 17 residues. The germline V gene has CDR1 SEHNR and CDR2 FQNEAQ (reference sequence). The DNA of the CDR3 is TGTGCCAGCAGCCCTTCCCTAGGACTAGCAGACTACAATGAGCAGTTCTTC. Translating gives CASSPSLGLADYNEQFF. The full variable domain, its missing parts supplied by reference TRBV7-9 and TRBJ2-1, is DTGVSQNPRHKITKRGQNVTFRCDPISEHNRLYWYRQTLGQGPEFLTYFQNEAQLEKSRLLSDRFSAERPKGSFSTLEIQRTEQGDSAMYLCASSPSLGLADYNEQFFGPGTRLTVL.

This clonotype occurred many times. The rearrangement joins TRBV9 to TRBJ2-3; possibly TRBD1 or TRBD2 for D (5 bases each). The CDR3 is made up of 14 amino acids. Germline CDR1 is SGDLS and CDR2 is YYNGEE. The V and J ends lost 0 bases and 10 bases respectively, with 15 bases between them. CDR3 in DNA: TGTGCCAGCAGCGTAGTCCCCCGGGACGACGCGCAGTATTTT. Translation: CASSVVPRDDAQYF.

This clonotype was observed a few times. The chain joins TRBV25-1 to TRBJ1-2, with a weak D call TRBD1 (6 bases). Germline V gene lookup returns CDR1 MGHDK and CDR2 SYGVNS. The V end was cut by 8 bases, the J end by 8 bases, with 15 bases between. The CDR3 covers 12 residues. As DNA, the CDR3 is TGTGCCAGCGCCTCAGGGGCGAGAGGCTACACCTTC. Translated, it gives CASASGARGYTF.

The sample holds a few counts of this clonotype. The V gene is TRBV12-3 or TRBV12-4, the J gene TRBJ2-5, with 11 bases identical to TRBD2. Trimming took 6 bases from V and 5 from J; bases not matched to a gene: 8. The CDR3 contains 15 residues. The CDR3 is CASRWTSGSWETQYF. CDR3 bases: TGTGCCAGCAGGTGGACTAGCGGGTCTTGGGAGACCCAGTACTTC.